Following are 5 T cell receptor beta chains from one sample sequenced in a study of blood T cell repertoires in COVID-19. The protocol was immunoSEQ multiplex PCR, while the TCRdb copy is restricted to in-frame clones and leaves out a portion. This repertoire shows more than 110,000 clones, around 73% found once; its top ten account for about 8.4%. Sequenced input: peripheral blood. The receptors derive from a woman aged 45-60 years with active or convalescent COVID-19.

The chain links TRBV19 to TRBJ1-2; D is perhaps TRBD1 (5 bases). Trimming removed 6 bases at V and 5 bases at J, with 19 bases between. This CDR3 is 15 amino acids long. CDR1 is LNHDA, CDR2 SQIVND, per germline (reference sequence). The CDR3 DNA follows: TGTGCCAGTAGCGAGACCTCAGGGTCGACTTATGGCTACACCTTC. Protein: CASSETSGSTYGYTF.

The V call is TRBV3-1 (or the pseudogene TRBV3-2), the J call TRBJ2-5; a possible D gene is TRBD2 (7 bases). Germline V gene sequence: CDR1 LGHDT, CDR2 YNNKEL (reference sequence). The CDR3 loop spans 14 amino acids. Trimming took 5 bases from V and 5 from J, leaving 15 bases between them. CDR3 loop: CASSVGGGWETQYF. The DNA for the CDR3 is TGTGCCAGCAGCGTCGGCGGGGGCTGGGAGACCCAGTACTTC.

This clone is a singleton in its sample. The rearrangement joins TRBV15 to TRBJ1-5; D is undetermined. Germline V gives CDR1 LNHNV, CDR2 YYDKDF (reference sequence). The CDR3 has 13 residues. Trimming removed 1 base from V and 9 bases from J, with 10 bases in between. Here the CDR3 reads CATSRGPTAPQHF. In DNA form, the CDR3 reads TGTGCCACCAGCAGAGGTCCTACCGCGCCCCAGCATTTT.

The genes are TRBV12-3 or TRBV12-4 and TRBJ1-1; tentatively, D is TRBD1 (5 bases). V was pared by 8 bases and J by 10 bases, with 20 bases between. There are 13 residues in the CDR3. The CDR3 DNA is TGTGCCAGCCGGGGGGGTCCCCTCACCGTAGCTTTCTTT. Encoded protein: CASRGGPLTVAFF.

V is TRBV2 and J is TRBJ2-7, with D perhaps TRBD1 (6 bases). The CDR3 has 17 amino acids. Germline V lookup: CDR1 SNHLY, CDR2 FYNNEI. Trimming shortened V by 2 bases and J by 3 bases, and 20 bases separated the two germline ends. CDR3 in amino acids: CASSEPSIRAGVYEQYF. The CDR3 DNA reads TGTGCCAGCAGTGAACCCAGCATAAGGGCAGGGGTCTACGAGCAGTACTTC.